Listed here are 21 T cell receptor beta chains from one sample, sequenced in a study of long-term antiretroviral therapy in people with HIV (dated by TCRdb to 2022 to 2024). The immunoSEQ hsTCRB v3.0 assay was used at survey level resolution for TRB variable region sequencing. Here the immuneACCESS table is served through TCRdb, limited to in-frame sequences with V and J called. Missing clones are a known gap in these copies; in checked studies unresolved V genes cover under half, and the rest lacks a known reason. Within this sample are around 23,000 clones, with about 80% of them counted one time only. The ten top clones hold around 18% of the sample. The sequencing here drew on unsorted PBMCs, taken 0.5 years before starting antiretroviral therapy. Every receptor here comes from a man aged 35-49 years with HIV.

This clone is medium-sized within its sample. V and J are TRBV5-1 and TRBJ1-6; D perhaps matches TRBD1 (5 bases). Trimming pared 6 bases from V and 6 bases from J, leaving 10 bases between. CDR3 length: 13 amino acids. Germline CDR1 SGHRS, CDR2 YFSETQ. The CDR3 protein is CASNDGGNSPLHF. The CDR3 bases are TGCGCCAGCAACGACGGGGGTAATTCACCCCTCCACTTT.

Note on this clone: Germline is not matched at one junction end, which may reflect a read error. The J gene is TRBJ2-2, the V gene TRBV2; D may be TRBD1 (5 bases). Germline CDR1 is SNHLY and CDR2 is FYNNEI. CDR3 size: 15 residues. In DNA form, the CDR3 reads TGTGCCAGCATACGACAGACGGCGAAAACCGGGGAGCTGTTTTTT. Translated, it gives CASIRQTAKTGELFF.

This chain connects TRBV6-5 to TRBJ2-3, with TRBD2 matching over 12 bases. The V and J ends lost 5 bases and 6 bases, in that order; junction bases with no gene match: 6. Germline V gene sequence: CDR1 MNHEY, CDR2 SVGAGI. The CDR3 loop spans 15 amino acids. This chain's CDR3 is CASSASGGAGDTQYF. In DNA, the CDR3 is TGTGCCAGCAGTGCTAGCGGGGGGGCGGGGGATACGCAGTATTTT.

This sequence joins TRBV10-3 and TRBJ1-2, with 9 bases fitting TRBD1. Germline V gene lookup returns CDR1 ENHRY and CDR2 SYGVKD. The V segment lost 8 bases and the J segment 6 bases; nucleotides outside the gene matches: 4. This CDR3 region has 12 residues. Here the CDR3 reads CAIPGQGNGYTF. The DNA for the CDR3 is TGTGCCATCCCGGGACAGGGTAATGGCTACACCTTC.

This chain uses TRBV11-2 with TRBJ2-7; D remains ambiguous. Germline-derived CDR1 and CDR2 are SGHAT and FQNNGV. The V and J ends lost 5 bases and 6 bases respectively, with 17 bases between them. CDR3 length: 14 residues. The CDR3: CASSTQLYRSEQYF. As DNA, the CDR3 is TGTGCCAGCAGCACTCAGCTGTACAGATCCGAGCAGTACTTC.

This chain connects TRBV6-5 to TRBJ2-3; D not certain. The CDR3 sequence is 15 residues long. Looked up from germline, CDR1 is MNHEY and CDR2 is SVGAGI. V was shortened by 0 bases and J by 2 bases, with 9 bases between the two germline ends. The CDR3 loop is CASSYSASPTDTQYF. The DNA for the CDR3 is TGTGCCAGCAGTTACTCGGCGTCACCCACAGATACGCAGTATTTT.

The chain uses TRBV6-1 and TRBJ2-7; D might be TRBD1 or TRBD2, each matching 5 bases. From germline, CDR1 is MNHNS and CDR2 SASEGT. This CDR3 is 14 amino acids long. V lost 3 bases and J 2 bases, leaving 11 bases between the germline ends. This CDR3 reads CASSDGAPTYEQYF. The CDR3 DNA sequence: TGTGCCAGCAGTGACGGGGCCCCCACCTACGAGCAGTACTTC.

The gene calls are TRBV28 and TRBJ1-3; D gene ambiguous. Deletions cut 5 bases from V and 5 bases from J, with 7 bases between. This CDR3 has 12 residues. Germline CDR1 reads MDHEN; CDR2 reads SYDVKM. The CDR3 loop reads CASSEARNTIYF. CDR3 coding DNA: TGTGCCAGCAGTGAAGCAAGAAACACCATATATTTT.

The chain employs TRBV27 and TRBJ2-1; TRBD2 might be the D (7 bases). The CDR3 has 14 residues. V lost 7 bases to trimming and J lost 6 bases, with 16 bases between them. Germline V gives CDR1 MNHEY, CDR2 SMNVEV (reference sequence). The CDR3 sequence is CASNWGGMGNEQFF. In DNA, the CDR3 is TGTGCCAGCAATTGGGGGGGCATGGGCAATGAGCAGTTCTTC.

The CDR3 sequence: CASSGLAGVEETQYF. The CDR3 DNA sequence: TGTGCCAGCAGCGGACTAGCGGGGGTCGAAGAGACCCAGTACTTC. This rearrangement joins TRBV27 to TRBJ2-5; TRBD2 matches at 13 bases. The germline gives CDR1 MNHEY, CDR2 SMNVEV (reference sequence). CDR3 length: 15 amino acids. V gave up 6 bases and J gave up 3 bases; unmatched junction bases: 4.

This sequence joins TRBV7-9 and TRBJ1-1, with no clear D. Trimming removed 2 bases from V and 3 bases from J, with 7 bases in between. Germline lookup yields CDR1 SEHNR and CDR2 FQNEAQ (reference sequence). The length of the CDR3 is 13 residues. CDR3: CASSLSGDTEAFF. The CDR3, as DNA: TGTGCCAGCAGCTTATCTGGGGACACTGAAGCTTTCTTT.

The chain uses TRBV5-1 and TRBJ2-7; the D call may be TRBD1 or TRBD2 (5 bases each). The V gene lost 4 bases and the J gene lost 0 bases, with 14 bases spanning the gap. Germline V CDR1 and CDR2: SGHRS, YFSETQ. The CDR3 is made up of 15 amino acids. CDR3 DNA: TGCGCCAGCAGCCCCGGGGACCTGAGCTCCTACGAGCAGTACTTC. Protein sequence: CASSPGDLSSYEQYF.

This clone has only a few counts. This chain uses TRBV4-1 with TRBJ1-2; tentative D call: TRBD1 (5 bases). The CDR3 totals 13 residues. The V gene lost 1 base and the J gene lost 8 bases, with 11 bases spanning the gap. CDR1 is MGHRA and CDR2 is YSYEKL in the germline V gene. The CDR3 coding sequence is TGCGCCAGCAGCCAAGCTCAGGGAATCGGCTACACCTTC. Translation: CASSQAQGIGYTF.

The CDR3 coding sequence is TGTGCCAGCAACCTAGCGGGGACGACAGATACGCAGTATTTT. This codes for CASNLAGTTDTQYF. This chain links TRBV9 with TRBJ2-3, with 9 bases lining up with TRBD2. CDR3 length: 14 residues. Germline trimming cut 6 bases from V and 3 bases from J; bases unmatched to any gene: 5. Germline lookup yields CDR1 SGDLS and CDR2 YYNGEE.

This clone occurred once. This sequence joins TRBV19 and TRBJ1-5; TRBD1 matches 10 bases. The V gene end was trimmed by 4 bases and the J gene end by 1 base; junction bases not matched to a gene: 13. There are 19 residues in the CDR3. CDR1 and CDR2 from the germline V gene are LNHDA and SQIVND (reference sequence). CDR3 sequence: CASSTNGDRGRASNQPQHF. The DNA of the CDR3 is TGTGCCAGTAGTACCAACGGGGACAGGGGAAGGGCGAGCAATCAGCCCCAGCATTTT.

This chain links TRBV5-4 with TRBJ2-7; D possibly corresponds to TRBD1 (6 bases). Germline CDR1 reads SGHNT; CDR2 reads YYREEE (reference sequence). Trimming shortened V by 0 bases and J by 4 bases, and 14 bases separated the two germline ends. CDR3 length: 15 residues. The CDR3 sequence: CASSLDTGTLYEQYF. CDR3 DNA sequence: TGTGCCAGCAGCTTGGACACCGGGACACTTTACGAGCAGTACTTC.

This rearrangement joins TRBV4-3 to TRBJ2-1, with a tentative D call TRBD1 (5 bases). CDR1 and CDR2 (germline): LGHNA, YSLEER. The CDR3 is made up of 15 amino acids. Trimming removed 4 bases at V and 8 bases at J, with 18 bases between. The CDR3 DNA reads as TGCGCCAGCAGCCCCTCGGCAGGGTTCATCCATGAGCAGTTCTTC. It is translated as CASSPSAGFIHEQFF.

The CDR3 coding sequence is TGTGCCAGCAGGCCCTACAGGGGGCGCCTTAAGTTTACTGAAGCTTTCTTT. Protein sequence: CASRPYRGRLKFTEAFF. The V and J genes are TRBV28 and TRBJ1-1; TRBD1 matches 9 bases. The germline V gene has CDR1 MDHEN and CDR2 SYDVKM. Trimming at V came to 6 bases and at J to 5 bases, leaving 16 bases not matched to a gene. This CDR3 spans 17 amino acids.

This rearrangement joins TRBV15 to TRBJ1-3; D remains ambiguous. With 5 bases removed from V and 0 bases from J, the gap between germline ends came to 2 bases. Germline CDR1 reads LNHNV; CDR2 reads YYDKDF (reference sequence). This CDR3 contains 12 residues. CDR3 sequence: CATSLSGNTIYF. The DNA for the CDR3 is TGTGCCACCAGCCTCTCTGGAAACACCATATATTTT. The whole variable domain, remainder taken from reference TRBV15 and TRBJ1-3, is DAMVIQNPRYQVTQFGKPVTLSCSQTLNHNVMYWYQQKSSQAPKLLFHYYDKDFNNEADTPDNFQSRRPNTSFCFLDIRSPGLGDTAMYLCATSLSGNTIYFGEGSWLTVV.

This rearrangement joins TRBV28 to TRBJ2-3; D may be TRBD2 (6 bases). Trimming took 6 bases from V and 6 from J, leaving 10 bases between them. Germline loops: CDR1 MDHEN, CDR2 SYDVKM. This CDR3 has 12 residues. In DNA form, the CDR3 reads TGTGCCAGCAGCTCCGCGGGGGATACGCAGTATTTT. Translated: CASSSAGDTQYF.

The V and J genes are TRBV5-6 and TRBJ1-2; D remains unclear. Trimming left V 3 bases short and J 6 bases short, with 21 bases between. This CDR3 is 16 amino acids long. Germline V gives CDR1 SGHDT, CDR2 YYEEEE. The CDR3 nucleotides read TGTGCCAGCAGCTCCGTCGTCCGGGGATCAATCCATGGCTACACCTTC. Translation: CASSSVVRGSIHGYTF.